These 12 T cell receptor beta chains came from one sample sequenced in a study of blood T cell repertoires in COVID-19 (TCRdb year 2020). The library was prepared using the immunoSEQ multiplex PCR assay. TCRdb limited this immuneACCESS table to in-frame rearrangements with V and J called. A share of clones is missing; checked studies link under half to unresolved V genes, and the rest is unexplained. The sample includes 150,000 to 180,000 clones, with around 83% observed a single time. The biggest ten clones account for 12% of the sample. The sequenced material came from peripheral blood. These TCRs come from a woman aged 60-70 years with COVID-19, enrolled during active disease.

The gene calls are TRBV2 and TRBJ1-1; 8 nucleotides agree with TRBD1. Germline V gives CDR1 SNHLY, CDR2 FYNNEI. The CDR3 is made up of 14 amino acids. V was clipped by 4 bases and J by 4 bases; unmatched bases: 5. CDR3 DNA sequence: TGTGCCAGCAGTGGGACAGGGCGGAGCACTGAAGCTTTCTTT. This codes for CASSGTGRSTEAFF.

Concerning this clone: A clone one base away is much larger, so this may be a read error. The rearrangement links TRBV11-2 to TRBJ1-1; the D is unclear. This CDR3 contains 13 residues. Trimming pared 1 base from V and 1 base from J, leaving 4 bases between. Germline V CDR1 and CDR2: SGHAT, FQNNGV. The CDR3 reads CASSLAGNTEAFF. CDR3 DNA: TGTGCCAGCAGCTTAGCAGGGAACACTGAAGCTTTCTTT.

In this sample, this clone turned up once. The V call is TRBV24-1, the J call TRBJ2-1; 9 bases align to TRBD1. CDR3 length: 16 residues. Germline CDR1 KGHDR, CDR2 SFDVKD. V lost 1 base and J lost 1; bases outside the gene matches: 1. The CDR3 protein is CATSDLGTGSYNEQFF. In DNA form, the CDR3 reads TGTGCCACCAGTGATTTAGGGACAGGGTCCTACAATGAGCAGTTCTTC.

V gene TRBV5-1 combines with J gene TRBJ1-4, with TRBD1 matching 7 bases. J was trimmed by 3 bases and V by 5 bases; bases with no gene match: 4. The CDR3 spans 14 residues. CDR1 is SGHRS and CDR2 is YFSETQ in the germline V gene. Written as DNA, the CDR3 is TGCGCCAGCAGGACCGGGACAGCTAATGAAAAACTGTTTTTT. Its protein is CASRTGTANEKLFF. Supplemented by reference TRBV5-1 and TRBJ1-4, the full variable domain reads KAGVTQTPRYLIKTRGQQVTLSCSPISGHRSVSWYQQTPGQGLQFLFEYFSETQRNKGNFPGRFSGRQFSNSRSEMNVSTLELGDSALYLCASRTGTANEKLFFGSGTQLSVL.

This chain connects TRBV5-5 to TRBJ2-7, with 9 positions matching TRBD2. Germline-derived CDR1 and CDR2 are SGHKS and YYEKEE (reference sequence). Trimming removed 0 bases from V and 3 bases from J; junction bases left unmatched: 7. The CDR3 is made up of 16 amino acids. CDR3 sequence (DNA): TGTGCCAGCAGCTTGGTCTCCGGACTAGCGATCTACGAGCAGTACTTC. The encoded protein is CASSLVSGLAIYEQYF.

This clone has just a few counts. The V and J genes are TRBV10-1 and TRBJ2-1, with 7 bases identical to TRBD2. After removal of 3 bases from V and 4 bases from J, the junction contained 6 bases not matched to a gene. Per germline, CDR1 WNHNN and CDR2 SYGVQD (reference sequence). The CDR3 is 15 amino acids. CDR3 amino acids: CASSDSGGWYNEQFF. The CDR3 DNA is TGCGCCAGCAGTGACTCGGGAGGTTGGTACAATGAGCAGTTCTTC.

The chain recombines TRBV6-1 with TRBJ1-2; D unresolved. CDR3 length: 16 residues. V dropped 4 bases and J dropped 5 bases, with 20 bases sitting between them. Per germline, CDR1 MNHNS and CDR2 SASEGT. The DNA of the CDR3 is TGTGCCAGCAGTGGCCCCAGTCCCCGGGTGCTGTATGGCTACACCTTC. This translates into CASSGPSPRVLYGYTF.

This clone was recorded only once. J is TRBJ1-6 and V is TRBV7-9; no clear D gene. Germline loops: CDR1 SEHNR, CDR2 FQNEAQ (reference sequence). V lost 5 bases to trimming and J lost 7 bases, with 18 bases between them. This CDR3 has 16 residues. The CDR3, as DNA: TGTGCCAGCAGCGGGTGGGTCGGCACGGGGAATTCACCCCTCCACTTT. Its protein is CASSGWVGTGNSPLHF.

The chain recombines TRBV30 with TRBJ1-1; D is possibly TRBD1 (6 bases). Per germline, CDR1 GTSNPN and CDR2 SVGIG (reference sequence). Deletions cut 3 bases from V and 2 bases from J, with 13 bases between. The CDR3 contains 14 residues. DNA for the CDR3: TGTGCCTGGAGGGGGGCCATTTCAAACACTGAAGCTTTCTTT. It codes for CAWRGAISNTEAFF.

This rearrangement joins TRBV5-1 to TRBJ2-7; 9 nucleotides line up with TRBD1. CDR3 length: 15 amino acids. After removal of 4 bases from V and 5 bases from J, the junction contained 10 bases not matched to a gene. The germline V gene has CDR1 SGHRS and CDR2 YFSETQ. DNA for the CDR3: TGCGCCAGCAGCCCAGACGACAGGGGGATCGACGAGCAGTACTTC. The encoded protein is CASSPDDRGIDEQYF. The whole variable domain, remainder taken from reference TRBV5-1 and TRBJ2-7, is KAGVTQTPRYLIKTRGQQVTLSCSPISGHRSVSWYQQTPGQGLQFLFEYFSETQRNKGNFPGRFSGRQFSNSRSEMNVSTLELGDSALYLCASSPDDRGIDEQYFGPGTRLTVT.

The rearrangement links TRBV15 to TRBJ2-7; 9 bases match TRBD1. CDR1 and CDR2 from the germline V gene are LNHNV and YYDKDF (reference sequence). The CDR3 has 15 residues. V trimming: 0 bases; J trimming: 3 bases; junction bases outside the gene matches: 3. The CDR3 DNA sequence: TGTGCCACCAGCAGAGATCGGACAGGGGACTACGAGCAGTACGTC. It codes for CATSRDRTGDYEQYV.

This clone was seen only a few times. DNA for the CDR3: TGCAGCGTCGCCGGACTAGCGGGAGGTGGGCCCGAGACCCAGTACTTC. Its protein is CSVAGLAGGGPETQYF. The V call is TRBV29-1, the J call TRBJ2-5; 14 nucleotides line up with TRBD2. The CDR3 totals 16 residues. Germline CDR1 SQVTM, CDR2 ANQGSEA. The ends lost 6 bases at V and 5 bases at J; junction bases unmatched: 11.